A single sample gave rise to the 20 T cell receptor beta chains below, sequenced in a study of Graves' ophthalmopathy and Graves' hyperthyroidism. Beta-chain TCR CDR3 regions were amplified from RNA transcripts. First-round RT-PCR used HTBI primers; second-round multiplex PCR followed. Via MiXCR, TCRdb re-called the multiplex PCR reads, giving one row per CDR3 protein. This sample has under 800,000 distinct CDR3 sequences, with 22% found just once. The specimen sequenced was peripheral blood. The receptors derive from a woman aged 18-29 years with stable Graves' hyperthyroidism. Some clones in this sample may be carry-over from other donors' samples.

The rearrangement links TRBV28 to TRBJ1-5; D gene uncertain. Germline loops: CDR1 MDHEN, CDR2 SYDVKM. Trimming stripped 7 bases from V and 5 bases from J, with 9 bases between. CDR3 length: 12 amino acids. The DNA of the CDR3 is TGTGCCAGCATCGGGCAGTATCAGCCCCAGCATTTT. Protein product: CASIGQYQPQHF. The whole variable domain, remainder taken from reference TRBV28 and TRBJ1-5, is DVKVTQSSRYLVKRTGEKVFLECVQDMDHENMFWYRQDPGLGLRLIYFSYDVKMKEKGDIPEGYSVSREKKERFSLILESASTNQTSMYLCASIGQYQPQHFGDGTRLSIL.

The chain links TRBV30 to TRBJ2-7; D gene unclear. Trimming took off 7 bases at V and 1 base at J, with 14 bases between the two ends. The germline V gene has CDR1 GTSNPN and CDR2 SVGIG (reference sequence). The CDR3 runs 13 residues. The CDR3 DNA sequence: TGTGCCTTGGAGTCGGACCGTTCCTACGAGCAGTACGTC. It is translated as CALESDRSYEQYV.

In its sample, this clonotype was seen many times. The chain has TRBV11-3 and TRBJ1-1; D is uncertain. Trimming cost V 0 bases and J 1 base, with 9 bases left between them. Germline V lookup: CDR1 SGHNT, CDR2 YENEEA. The CDR3 loop spans 15 amino acids. CDR3 sequence reads: CASSLDHERNTEAFF. In nucleotides, the CDR3 is TGTGCCAGCAGCTTAGATCACGAGAGGAACACTGAAGCTTTCTTT.

The chain employs TRBV19 and TRBJ1-2; possibly TRBD1 for D (6 bases). The germline V gene has CDR1 LNHDA and CDR2 SQIVND (reference sequence). The CDR3 sequence is 14 residues long. The CDR3, as DNA: TGTGACTTAATCCTGGGCCAGGGGAACTATGGCTACACCTTC. Translated: CDLILGQGNYGYTF.

The CDR3 DNA reads TGTGCCAGCAGCCAAGAGGACAGGGGTTGGGAAGGGACCCAGTACTTC. Protein product: CASSQEDRGWEGTQYF. J is TRBJ2-5 and V is TRBV4-2; 9 bases are shared with TRBD1. V was pared by 0 bases and J by 7 bases, with 9 bases of the junction left unmatched. This CDR3 comprises 16 residues. Per the germline V gene, CDR1 is LGHNA and CDR2 is YNFKEQ.

In this sample, this clonotype turned up many times. The chain combines TRBV6-5 with TRBJ1-1, with D possibly TRBD1 on 6 matching bases. Trimming pared 2 bases from V and 1 base from J, leaving 11 bases between. Germline loops: CDR1 MNHEY, CDR2 SVGAGI. The CDR3 sequence is 15 residues long. The CDR3 nucleotides read TGTGCCAGCAGTTACAGGGGGATGGAGAACACTGAAGCTTTCTTT. Translation gives CASSYRGMENTEAFF.

Many counts were recorded for this clonotype. V usage is TRBV15 and J usage is TRBJ1-2, with D possibly being TRBD1 (5 bases). Trimming pared 3 bases from V and 3 bases from J, leaving 8 bases between. The CDR3 sequence is 13 residues long. In germline, CDR1 is LNHNV, CDR2 YYDKDF (reference sequence). The CDR3 region is CATSRGRDYGYTF. The CDR3 coding sequence is TGTGCCACCAGCAGGGGCAGGGACTATGGCTACACCTTC.

For this clonotype: This may be a read error: a much more frequent sequence differs by one nucleotide. The chain recombines TRBV28 with TRBJ2-7; 10 nucleotides line up with TRBD1. This CDR3 contains 15 residues. The germline CDR1 and CDR2 sequences are MDHEN and SYDVKM. The CDR3 bases are TGTGCCAGCACCTTGACAGGGGGCAGGGCATACGAGCAGTGCTTC. Protein sequence: CASTLTGGRAYEQCF.

This clonotype occurred many times. The chain couples TRBV29-1 to TRBJ2-7; TRBD2 might be the D (6 bases). The CDR3 consists of 11 residues. Trimming left V 4 bases short and J 4 bases short, with 8 bases between. Germline CDR1 is SQVTM and CDR2 is ANQGSEA. The CDR3 DNA reads TGCAGCGTTGCCGGGGGTTACGAGCAGTACTTC. This encodes CSVAGGYEQYF.

Ten or more counts support this clonotype. The V call is TRBV12-3 or TRBV12-4, the J call TRBJ1-2, with a weak D call TRBD1 (5 bases). V gave up 3 bases and J gave up 6 bases, with 14 bases separating them. This CDR3 spans 14 amino acids. CDR3 in DNA: TGTGCCAGCAGTTTCGTTGGGACTGCTAATGGCTACACCTTC. Its protein product is CASSFVGTANGYTF.

This clonotype was recorded many times. The V and J genes are TRBV6-1 and TRBJ1-6, with TRBD1 matching 9 bases. The CDR3 spans 15 residues. Per germline, CDR1 MNHNS and CDR2 SASEGT. Trimming cost V 3 bases and J 10 bases; bases outside gene matches: 7. The CDR3 DNA reads as TGTGCCAGCAGTGATAGGGACAGGGTAAAATCACCCCTCCACTTT. This encodes CASSDRDRVKSPLHF.

This clonotype was detected many times. V usage is TRBV12-3 or TRBV12-4 and J usage is TRBJ2-5; no firm D call. The CDR3 covers 14 residues. V was pared by 7 bases and J by 5 bases, with 17 bases between. DNA of the CDR3: TGTGCCAGCACCTCGGGCCCCGAAAGGGAGACCCAGTACTTC. This translates into CASTSGPERETQYF.

This clonotype was observed many times. V usage is TRBV27 and J usage is TRBJ2-7; D is tentatively TRBD1 or TRBD2 (5 bases each). With 2 bases removed from V and 5 bases from J, the gap between germline ends came to 16 bases. The CDR3 sequence is 15 residues long. Germline V CDR1 and CDR2: MNHEY, SMNVEV (reference sequence). CDR3 sequence: CASSLDGAYSDEQYF. CDR3 nucleotide sequence: TGTGCCAGCAGTTTAGACGGGGCCTATTCGGACGAGCAGTACTTC.

This clonotype showed up just a few times. This sequence joins TRBV7-2 and TRBJ1-1, with TRBD1 as a possible D gene (6 bases). Germline CDR1 is SGHTA and CDR2 is FQGNSA. The CDR3 covers 12 residues. V was clipped by 5 bases and J by 6 bases, with 10 bases between them. This chain's CDR3 is CASSRGQPEAFF. CDR3 bases: TGTGCCAGCAGCCGAGGACAGCCTGAAGCTTTCTTT.

This clonotype was observed many times. CDR3 sequence: CASNPSNYGYTF. The CDR3 bases are TGTGCCAGCAATCCGTCTAACTATGGCTACACCTTC. V is TRBV2 and J is TRBJ1-2; D unresolved. The CDR3 has 12 residues. Looked up from germline, CDR1 is SNHLY and CDR2 is FYNNEI. V was cut by 7 bases and J by 0 bases, with 6 bases left in between.

V usage is TRBV7-2 and J usage is TRBJ2-7; 7 bases agree with TRBD1. V lost 6 bases to trimming and J lost 0 bases; unmatched junction nucleotides: 8. Per the germline V gene, CDR1 is SGHTA and CDR2 is FQGNSA. The CDR3 has 15 amino acids. The CDR3 nucleotides read TGTGCCAGCAGTCTAATGACAGGGCCCTCCTACGAGCAGTACTTC. This encodes CASSLMTGPSYEQYF.

The chain recombines TRBV6-1 with TRBJ2-5; 9 positions match TRBD1. Germline CDR1 is MNHNS and CDR2 is SASEGT. The CDR3 is made up of 16 amino acids. V gave up 7 bases and J gave up 5 bases; unmatched junction bases: 14. CDR3 in DNA: TGTGCCAGCATCTTCGGACACAGGGGGCTTTCTGAGACCCAGTACTTC. The encoded protein is CASIFGHRGLSETQYF.

At least ten counts were recorded for this clonotype. A read error may produce the germline difference seen at one junction end. The V gene is TRBV20-1, the J gene TRBJ1-6; TRBD1 matches at 9 bases. This CDR3 is 18 amino acids long. Germline V CDR1 and CDR2: DFQATT, SNEGSKA (reference sequence). DNA of the CDR3: TGCAGTGCCAGAGTTACACGGGACAGGGCTACCTATAATTCACCCCTCCACTTT. Protein product: CSARVTRDRATYNSPLHF.

At least ten counts were recorded for this clonotype. This chain joins TRBV27 and TRBJ1-2, with D perhaps TRBD1 (5 bases). Germline values: CDR1 MNHEY, CDR2 SMNVEV (reference sequence). The CDR3 loop spans 14 amino acids. With 6 bases removed from V and 5 bases from J, the gap between germline ends came to 16 bases. DNA for the CDR3: TGTGCCAGCAGAGGAGGGGCCGGTAGTTATGGCTACACCTTC. Its protein product is CASRGGAGSYGYTF.

This clonotype was counted at least ten times. The V gene is TRBV12-3 or TRBV12-4, the J gene TRBJ2-3, with D tentatively TRBD2 (5 bases). This CDR3 is built from 15 residues. V was clipped by 1 base and J by 1 base, with 9 bases between them. DNA of the CDR3: TGTGCCAGCAGTTTAGGGCTAGCTGGCACAGATACGCAGTATTTT. It specifies CASSLGLAGTDTQYF.